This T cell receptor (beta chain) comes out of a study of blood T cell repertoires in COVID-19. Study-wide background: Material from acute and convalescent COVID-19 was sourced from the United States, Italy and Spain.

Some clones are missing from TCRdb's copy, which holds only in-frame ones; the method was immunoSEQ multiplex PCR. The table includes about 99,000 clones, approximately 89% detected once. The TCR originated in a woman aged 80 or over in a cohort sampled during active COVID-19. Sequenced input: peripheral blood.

This CDR3 is CASSQNPGYALHF. The CDR3 bases are TGTGCCAGCAGCCAAAATCCGGGTTACGCCCTCCACTTT. This chain uses TRBV3-1 (or the pseudogene TRBV3-2) with TRBJ1-6, with no clear D. Germline assignment: CDR1 LGHDT and CDR2 YNNKEL (reference sequence). Between the trimmed V and J ends, which lost 2 bases and 14 bases, there was a span of 13 bases. The length of the CDR3 is 13 residues.